This record looks at one T cell receptor beta chain sequence and its context. The antigen is not known. The study made its TRB cDNA libraries by 5' RACE, adding UMI labels. Following a re-call of the 5' RACE reads, TCRdb has one entry per CDR3 protein and lacks DNA. Its table records 7,500 to 8,500 distinct CDR3 sequences. This entry belongs to a study of CXCR3-negative and CXCR3-positive naive CD8 T cells. For the study at large: There were roughly 140 million TRB reads altogether, and each library had about 1.5 +/- 0.3 million of them.

Findings and limits, study-wide: Cryopreserved cells showed partially decreased CXCR3 expression, and most assays used fresh PBMCs. Because surface CD5 did not distinguish the naive subsets, TCR strength was inferred from TRB CDR3 properties.

Per germline, CDR1 DFQATT and CDR2 SNEGSKA (reference sequence). The CDR3 is made up of 19 amino acids. The rearrangement uses TRBV20-1 and TRBJ2-1; TCRdb outputs TRBD1, but without DNA this stays unchecked. The source is a human donor in good health. Some clones in this sample may be carry-over from other donors' samples. Sequenced input: naive CXCR3- CD8+ T cells from blood. The subset here: CD45RO-CCR7+CD27+CD95- naive CD8+ T cells lacking CXCR3 (TNR3-). CDR3 in amino acids: CSARARTVPGTTHPNEQFF.